Listed below are T cell receptor beta chains from one sample, sequenced in a study of cytomegalovirus exposure and HLA in healthy donors. TCRdb's table, derived via immunoSEQ multiplex PCR, lists solely in-frame clones and lacks some. There are about 49,000 clones in the sample; around 91% occur only once, and over 1.3% lies in the top ten. The specimen sequenced was PBMCs. These receptors all stem from a man between 18 and 29 years old in good health and CMV-seronegative. CDR3s include the opening cysteine and the closing phenylalanine or tryptophan. A D gene is named only where the DNA matches it firmly. Size is stated for part of the rows, as once, few or many counts, or as a class when the clone is expanded.

abundance	j_gene	v_gene	d_gene	CDR3aa	CDR3nt
NA	TRBJ2-2	TRBV6-4	TRBD2	CASSPLAVTYTGELFF	TGTGCCAGCAGCCCTCTAGCGGTGACGTACACCGGGGAGCTGTTTTTT
NA	TRBJ2-1	TRBV28	TRBD2	CASRRTSGSSHEQFF	TGTGCCAGCAGGCGAACTAGCGGGAGTAGCCATGAGCAGTTCTTC
NA	TRBJ2-1	TRBV12-5	TRBD1	CASGPKWDRGRGEQFF	TGTGCTAGTGGTCCCAAATGGGACAGGGGGCGCGGTGAGCAGTTCTTC
NA	TRBJ1-5	TRBV27	TRBD1	CASSQQGDQPQHF	TGTGCCAGCAGTCAACAGGGGGATCAGCCCCAGCATTTT
NA	TRBJ2-7	TRBV5-1	NA	CASSSTSLGYEQYF	TGCGCCAGCAGCTCCACTAGTCTTGGCTACGAGCAGTACTTC
NA	TRBJ2-7	TRBV28	TRBD2	CASSGPSGRDHEQYF	TGTGCCAGCAGTGGGCCTAGCGGGAGGGATCACGAGCAGTACTTC
NA	TRBJ2-7	TRBV9	TRBD1	CASSVAETGHYEQYF	TGTGCCAGCAGCGTAGCAGAGACAGGGCACTACGAGCAGTACTTC
NA	TRBJ2-3	TRBV14	TRBD2	CASSPGLAGTFTDTQYF	TGTGCCAGCAGCCCCGGACTAGCGGGAACCTTCACAGATACGCAGTATTTT
NA	TRBJ1-1	TRBV27	NA	CASTPWGMAGAEAFF	TGTGCCAGCACCCCCTGGGGGATGGCAGGGGCTGAAGCTTTCTTT
NA	TRBJ1-5	TRBV5-6	TRBD1	CASSFSGGGQPQHF	TGTGCCAGCAGCTTTTCAGGGGGAGGTCAGCCCCAGCATTTT
NA	TRBJ2-1	TRBV4-1	NA	CASSQDRWLANEQFF	TGCGCCAGCAGCCAAGATAGATGGCTAGCCAATGAGCAGTTCTTC
few	TRBJ2-3	TRBV14	TRBD2	CASRHTSAPDTQYF	TGTGCCAGCAGGCACACTAGCGCCCCAGATACGCAGTATTTT